This T cell receptor (beta chain) stems from a study of T cells in Graves' hyperthyroidism and ophthalmopathy. CDR3 length: 18 amino acids. Germline CDR1 MDHEN, CDR2 SYDVKM. What was amplified from RNA transcripts were TCR beta CDR3 regions. The TCR CDR3 first-round RT-PCR relied on the HTBI primer set. TCRdb called the multiplex PCR reads again in MiXCR, with one record for every CDR3 protein. This sample yields over 450,000 distinct CDR3 sequences, of which around 14% are seen a single time; around a sixth belongs to the top ten. Regarding this clonotype: At one boundary the junction diverges from the germline segment, which might be a read error.

This chain connects TRBV28 to TRBJ1-5; 7 nucleotides agree with TRBD1. Sequenced material: blood. The TCR comes from a woman younger than 30 with Graves' hyperthyroidism. CDR3: CAGRAGGMRGYSNQPQHF. CDR3 DNA: TGTGCCGGCAGGGCAGGGGGGATGCGGGGCTATAGCAATCAGCCCCAGCATTTT.